The following is a T cell receptor beta chain sequence with its context. What it recognizes is unknown. The assay was immunoSEQ multiplex PCR, and TCRdb's table has in-frame clones only and misses some. Of fewer than 2.5 million clones listed, approximately 93% are singletons. The data were taken from a study of shared clonotypes between healthy human individuals. The CDR3 totals 14 residues. V shed 3 bases, J shed 10 bases, and the junction held 4 bases outside the gene matches. Germline V gives CDR1 MNHNS, CDR2 SASEGT. Study-wide findings and caveats: Compared with memory subsets, naive subsets generally had larger estimated richness.

Sequenced input: naive CD4+ T cells from PBMCs. The sample's subset: CD45RA+ positively selected. The sequence was collected from a young man in good health. Some clones in this sample may be carry-over from other donors' samples. The chain recombines TRBV6-1 with TRBJ1-4, with TRBD1 identical over 11 bases. The CDR3 here is CASSDRDRGGKLFF. CDR3 DNA sequence: TGTGCCAGCAGTGACCGGGACAGGGGGGGAAAACTGTTTTTT.